This TCR beta chain was retrieved from a study of regulatory T cells in long-lasting Graves disease. Study-wide points: Persistent disease preferred TRBV28, TRBJ1-2 and TRBJ2-5; new disease, TRBV20-1 and TRBJ2-1.

Concerning this clonotype itself: Its antigen is currently unknown.

Arm-PCR with iRepertoire HTBI primers amplified the CDR3 regions for these TCR beta libraries. TCRdb independently ran MiXCR on the multiplex PCR reads; one entry per CDR3 protein. This table has roughly 500,000 distinct CDR3 sequences, approximately 15% appearing once. Deletions cut 7 bases from V and 5 bases from J, with 21 bases between. Germline V lookup: CDR1 SGHKS, CDR2 YYEKEE (reference sequence). CDR3 length: 15 residues. As to time point: newly diagnosed GD, antithyroid drugs for less than 3 months. The TCR library was prepared using RNA isolated from PBMCs. These data also formed part of another study, on T cells in Graves' hyperthyroidism and ophthalmopathy. That publication notes: The diagnostic basis comprised clinical symptoms, serum thyroxine and TRAb, thyroid ultrasound and orbital computed tomography.

The chain links TRBV5-5 to TRBJ2-5, with D perhaps TRBD1 (5 bases). Sequenced material: peripheral blood mononuclear cells (PBMCs), taken at new diagnosis, from a patient treated with antithyroid drugs. The TCR comes from a man younger than 45 with Graves disease. The CDR3 spells CASGWTPSGHETQYF. The CDR3 nucleotides are TGTGCCAGCGGCTGGACACCTTCCGGGCATGAGACCCAGTACTTC.